The 13 T cell receptor beta chains given below trace back to one sample, sequenced in a study of shared clonotypes between healthy human individuals (dated by TCRdb to 2019 to 2021). Libraries were constructed by the immunoSEQ multiplex PCR assay. Held by TCRdb, this immuneACCESS table contains in-frame sequences only and omits some clones. Under half of the omission traces to an unresolved V gene where checked; the cause of the rest is unknown. This sample has fewer than 1.8 million clones in its table, and approximately 98.5% of those were observed once. The ten biggest clones cover approximately 0.4% of the sample. The sequenced sample consisted of naive CD4+ T cells sorted from blood. The label giving this sample's cell subset or site can be read as: CD45RA+ positively selected. The origin of the receptors is a man aged 25 to 40 in good health.

This sequence joins TRBV18 and TRBJ2-2; a possible D gene is TRBD1 (5 bases). This CDR3 contains 14 residues. Looked up from germline, CDR1 is KGHSH and CDR2 is LQKENI. Trimming removed 4 bases at V and 4 bases at J, with 10 bases between. The CDR3 loop is CASSLAGLTGELFF. CDR3 sequence (DNA): TGTGCCAGCTCACTTGCAGGGCTCACCGGGGAGCTGTTTTTT.

The V and J genes are TRBV27 and TRBJ2-7, with no clear D. V was clipped by 2 bases and J by 5 bases, with 10 bases between them. Germline lookup yields CDR1 MNHEY and CDR2 SMNVEV (reference sequence). The CDR3 sequence is 13 residues long. The CDR3 here is CASSLGRRNEQYF. DNA for the CDR3: TGTGCCAGCAGTTTAGGCAGGCGGAACGAGCAGTACTTC.

This sequence joins TRBV29-1 and TRBJ1-1, with D possibly matching TRBD1 (5 bases). The germline gives CDR1 SQVTM, CDR2 ANQGSEA. The CDR3 is 13 residues long. V lost 3 bases to trimming and J lost 3 bases, with 11 bases between them. This CDR3 is CSVDRGAHTEAFF. CDR3 nucleotides: TGCAGCGTTGATCGCGGGGCGCACACTGAAGCTTTCTTT.

The chain employs TRBV7-3 and TRBJ1-1; 9 nucleotides align to TRBD1. V dropped 4 bases and J dropped 0; count of bases not matched to a gene: 6. The germline CDR1 and CDR2 sequences are SGHTA and FQGTGA. The CDR3 runs 16 residues. The CDR3 loop reads CASSYTGTGMNTEAFF. In DNA, the CDR3 is TGTGCCAGCAGCTACACCGGGACAGGGATGAACACTGAAGCTTTCTTT.

The V and J genes are TRBV6-1 and TRBJ1-5; no clear D gene. Trimming took 9 bases from V and 4 from J, leaving 4 bases between them. The CDR3 is made up of 10 amino acids. CDR1 is MNHNS, CDR2 SASEGT, per germline. This CDR3 is CARDNQPQHF. The DNA for the CDR3 is TGTGCCAGAGATAATCAGCCCCAGCATTTT.

The chain recombines TRBV7-2 with TRBJ2-1, with D possibly being TRBD1 (6 bases). The CDR3 has 16 residues. Trimming left V 5 bases short and J 3 bases short, with 17 bases between. CDR1 and CDR2 (germline): SGHTA, FQGNSA. CDR3 DNA sequence: TGTGCCAGCAGCACACAGGGTGGAAGGGTCTACAATGAGCAGTTCTTC. Translating gives CASSTQGGRVYNEQFF.

The chain uses TRBV2 and TRBJ1-1; D gene uncertain. The V end was cut by 4 bases, the J end by 4 bases, with 10 bases between. CDR1 and CDR2 from the germline V gene are SNHLY and FYNNEI. The CDR3 runs 13 residues. The CDR3 loop is CASSVRIGTEAFF. The CDR3, as DNA: TGTGCCAGCAGTGTCAGGATAGGCACTGAAGCTTTCTTT.

This clone appeared once. The rearrangement links TRBV18 to TRBJ2-3; 10 positions agree with TRBD2. The J segment lost 1 base and the V segment lost 3 bases, leaving 4 bases of the junction unmatched. The CDR3 is made up of 16 amino acids. CDR1 is KGHSH, CDR2 LQKENI, per germline. The CDR3 DNA reads as TGTGCCAGCTCACCCCTAGCGGGAGAAGGCACAGATACGCAGTATTTT. Translation: CASSPLAGEGTDTQYF.

The chain recombines TRBV11-3 with TRBJ1-1, with a possible D match to TRBD1 (5 bases). The CDR3 covers 16 residues. Germline V gene data show CDR1 as SGHNT and CDR2 as YENEEA. V dropped 2 bases and J dropped 5 bases, with 18 bases sitting between them. The CDR3 DNA follows: TGTGCCAGCAGCTTAAGGAGGGGTTGGTTTGAGACTGAAGCTTTCTTT. Translating gives CASSLRRGWFETEAFF.

The chain has TRBV27 and TRBJ1-1, with D uncertain. The germline V gene has CDR1 MNHEY and CDR2 SMNVEV (reference sequence). The CDR3 sequence is 13 residues long. Trimming shortened V by 4 bases and J by 1 base, and 7 bases separated the two germline ends. The CDR3 protein is CASSSRQNTEAFF. The CDR3 DNA reads as TGTGCCAGCAGTTCCAGACAGAACACTGAAGCTTTCTTT.

The chain recombines TRBV7-8 with TRBJ2-1, with no clear D. Trimming pared 1 base from V and 0 bases from J, leaving 7 bases between. Per germline, CDR1 SGHVS and CDR2 FQNEAQ. The CDR3 length is 15 residues. This CDR3 is CASSLVASSYNEQFF. For the CDR3, the DNA is TGTGCCAGCAGCTTAGTGGCGAGCTCCTACAATGAGCAGTTCTTC. The full variable domain, its missing parts supplied by reference TRBV7-8 and TRBJ2-1, is GAGVSQSPRYKVAKRGQDVALRCDPISGHVSLFWYQQALGQGPEFLTYFQNEAQLDKSGLPSDRFFAERPEGSVSTLKIQRTQQEDSAVYLCASSLVASSYNEQFFGPGTRLTVL.

The chain uses TRBV28 and TRBJ2-5, with D perhaps matching TRBD1 (6 bases). The CDR3 has 15 residues. Germline V gene sequence: CDR1 MDHEN, CDR2 SYDVKM. Trimming left V 8 bases short and J 2 bases short, with 18 bases between. The CDR3 nucleotides are TGTGCCAGCGGGAGCGGACAGCCGGGTCAAGAGACCCAGTACTTC. This codes for CASGSGQPGQETQYF.

V usage is TRBV28 and J usage is TRBJ1-2; D unclear. Looked up from germline, CDR1 is MDHEN and CDR2 is SYDVKM. The CDR3 covers 14 residues. The germline V and J ends were trimmed by 6 bases and 2 bases, with 13 bases remaining between them. CDR3 DNA: TGTGCCAGCAGCCCTTCCACTGAGAACTATGGCTACACCTTC. This translates into CASSPSTENYGYTF.